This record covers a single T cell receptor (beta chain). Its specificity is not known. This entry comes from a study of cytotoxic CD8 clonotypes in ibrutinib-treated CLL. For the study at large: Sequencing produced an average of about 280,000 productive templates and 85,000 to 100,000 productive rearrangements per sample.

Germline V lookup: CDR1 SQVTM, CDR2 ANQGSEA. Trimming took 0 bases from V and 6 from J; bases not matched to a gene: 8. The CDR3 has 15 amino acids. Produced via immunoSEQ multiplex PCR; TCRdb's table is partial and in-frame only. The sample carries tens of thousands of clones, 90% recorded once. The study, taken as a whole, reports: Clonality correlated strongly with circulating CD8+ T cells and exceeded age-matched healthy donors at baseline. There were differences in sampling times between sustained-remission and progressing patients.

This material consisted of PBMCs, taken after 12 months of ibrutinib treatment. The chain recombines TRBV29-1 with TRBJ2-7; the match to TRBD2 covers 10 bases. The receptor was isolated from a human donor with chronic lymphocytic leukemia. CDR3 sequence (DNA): TGCAGCGTTGAAGAGCAAGCGGGAGGGCCGAGCGAGCAGTACTTC. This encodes CSVEEQAGGPSEQYF.